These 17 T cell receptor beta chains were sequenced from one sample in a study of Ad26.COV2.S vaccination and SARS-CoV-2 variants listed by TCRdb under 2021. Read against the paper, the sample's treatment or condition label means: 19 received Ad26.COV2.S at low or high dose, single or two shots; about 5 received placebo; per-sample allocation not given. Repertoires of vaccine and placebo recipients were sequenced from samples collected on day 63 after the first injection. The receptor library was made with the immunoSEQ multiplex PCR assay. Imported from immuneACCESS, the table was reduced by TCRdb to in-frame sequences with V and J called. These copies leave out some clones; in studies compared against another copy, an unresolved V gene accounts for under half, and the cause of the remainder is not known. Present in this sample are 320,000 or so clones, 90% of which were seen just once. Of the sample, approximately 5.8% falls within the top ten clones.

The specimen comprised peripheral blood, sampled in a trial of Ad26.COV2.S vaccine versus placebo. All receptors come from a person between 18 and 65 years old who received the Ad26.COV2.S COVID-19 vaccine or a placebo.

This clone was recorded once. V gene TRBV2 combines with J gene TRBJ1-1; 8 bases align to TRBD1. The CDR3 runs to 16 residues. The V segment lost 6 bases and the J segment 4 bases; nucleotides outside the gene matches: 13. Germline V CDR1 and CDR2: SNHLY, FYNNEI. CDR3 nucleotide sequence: TGTGCCAGCAGCGCAGACCGGGACAGGTACAGCACTGAAGCTTTCTTT. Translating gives CASSADRDRYSTEAFF.

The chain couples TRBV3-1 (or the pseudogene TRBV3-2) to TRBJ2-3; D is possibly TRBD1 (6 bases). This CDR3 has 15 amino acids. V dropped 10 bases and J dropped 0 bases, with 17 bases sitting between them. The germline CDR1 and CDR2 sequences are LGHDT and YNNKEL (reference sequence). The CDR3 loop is CAISKGVSSTDTQYF. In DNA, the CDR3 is TGTGCCATTTCCAAGGGGGTATCTAGCACAGATACGCAGTATTTT.

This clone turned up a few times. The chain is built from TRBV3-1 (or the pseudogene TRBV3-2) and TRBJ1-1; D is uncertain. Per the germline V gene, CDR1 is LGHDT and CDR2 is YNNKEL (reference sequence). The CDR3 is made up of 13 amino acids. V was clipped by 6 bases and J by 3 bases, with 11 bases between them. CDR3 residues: CASSPRRDTEAFF. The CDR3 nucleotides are TGTGCCAGCAGTCCGAGACGGGACACTGAAGCTTTCTTT.

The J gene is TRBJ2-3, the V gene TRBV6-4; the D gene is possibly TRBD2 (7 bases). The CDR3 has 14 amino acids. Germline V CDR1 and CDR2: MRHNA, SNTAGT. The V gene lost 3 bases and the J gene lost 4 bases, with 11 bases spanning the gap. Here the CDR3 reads CASSERGAPDTQYF. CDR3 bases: TGTGCCAGCAGTGAACGGGGGGCCCCAGATACGCAGTATTTT.

In DNA form, the CDR3 reads TGTGCCAGTAGTATAGGACAGTTCAGAGCCATATATTTT. It specifies CASSIGQFRAIYF. J is TRBJ1-3 and V is TRBV19; D perhaps matches TRBD1 (5 bases). CDR3 length equals 13 residues. Germline loops: CDR1 LNHDA, CDR2 SQIVND (reference sequence). The V and J ends lost 1 base and 11 bases respectively, with 12 bases between them.

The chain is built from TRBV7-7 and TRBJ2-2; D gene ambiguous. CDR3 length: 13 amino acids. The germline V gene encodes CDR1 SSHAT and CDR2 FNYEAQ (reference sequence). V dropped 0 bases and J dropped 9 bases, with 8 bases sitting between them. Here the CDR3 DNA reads TGTGCCAGCAGCTTAGCCCCGGCGCGGGAGCTGTTTTTT. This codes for CASSLAPARELFF.

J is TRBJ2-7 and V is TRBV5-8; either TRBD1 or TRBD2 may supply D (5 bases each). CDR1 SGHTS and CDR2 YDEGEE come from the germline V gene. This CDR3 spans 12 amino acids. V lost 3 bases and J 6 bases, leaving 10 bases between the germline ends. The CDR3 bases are TGTGCCAGCAGCTGGGGACCTTCCGAGCAGTACGTC. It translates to CASSWGPSEQYV.

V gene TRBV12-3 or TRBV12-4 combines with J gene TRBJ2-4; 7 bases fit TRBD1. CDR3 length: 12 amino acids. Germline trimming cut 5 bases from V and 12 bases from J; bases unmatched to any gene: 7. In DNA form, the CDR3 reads TGTGCCAGCAGTCGACTCCGGGACAGTCAGTACTTC. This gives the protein CASSRLRDSQYF.

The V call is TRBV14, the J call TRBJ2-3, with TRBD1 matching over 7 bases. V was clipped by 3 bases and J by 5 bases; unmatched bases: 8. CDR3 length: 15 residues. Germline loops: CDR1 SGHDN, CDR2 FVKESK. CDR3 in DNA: TGTGCCAGCAGCCACCCGGGACAGTTCGGAGATACGCAGTATTTT. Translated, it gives CASSHPGQFGDTQYF.

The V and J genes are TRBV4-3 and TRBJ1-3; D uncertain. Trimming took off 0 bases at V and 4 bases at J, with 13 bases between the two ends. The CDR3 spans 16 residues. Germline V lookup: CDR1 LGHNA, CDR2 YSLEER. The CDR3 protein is CASSQESGVSGNTIYF. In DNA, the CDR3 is TGCGCCAGCAGCCAAGAGAGCGGGGTTAGCGGAAACACCATATATTTT.

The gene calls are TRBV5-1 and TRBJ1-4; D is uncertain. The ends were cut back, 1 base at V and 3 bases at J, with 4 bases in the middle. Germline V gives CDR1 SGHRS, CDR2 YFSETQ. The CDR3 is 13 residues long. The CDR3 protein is CASSLSPNEKLFF. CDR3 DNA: TGCGCCAGCAGCTTGAGCCCTAATGAAAAACTGTTTTTT.

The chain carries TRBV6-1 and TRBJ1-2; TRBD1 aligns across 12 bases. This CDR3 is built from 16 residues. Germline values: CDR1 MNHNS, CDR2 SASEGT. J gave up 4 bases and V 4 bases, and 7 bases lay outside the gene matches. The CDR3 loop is CASSGGTGGAGYGYTF. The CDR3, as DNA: TGTGCCAGCAGTGGGGGGACAGGGGGCGCCGGCTATGGCTACACCTTC.

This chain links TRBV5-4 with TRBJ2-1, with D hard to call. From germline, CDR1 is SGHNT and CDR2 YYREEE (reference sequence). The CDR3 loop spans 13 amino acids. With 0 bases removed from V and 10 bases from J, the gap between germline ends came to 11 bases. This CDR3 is CASSLAGRWEQFF. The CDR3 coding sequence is TGTGCCAGCAGCTTGGCGGGTCGTTGGGAGCAGTTCTTC.

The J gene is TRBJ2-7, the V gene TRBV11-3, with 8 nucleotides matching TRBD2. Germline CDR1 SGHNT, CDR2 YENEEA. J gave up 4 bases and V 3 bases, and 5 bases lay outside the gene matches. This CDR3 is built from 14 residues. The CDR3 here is CASSLTGGPYEQYV. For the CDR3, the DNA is TGTGCCAGCAGCTTGACGGGAGGGCCGTACGAGCAGTACGTC.

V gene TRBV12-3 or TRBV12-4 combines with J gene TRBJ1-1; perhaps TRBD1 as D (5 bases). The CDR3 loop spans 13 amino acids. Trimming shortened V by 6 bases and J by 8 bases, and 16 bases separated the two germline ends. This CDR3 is CASSPAWGLEAFF. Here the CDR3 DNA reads TGTGCCAGCAGCCCCGCTTGGGGGTTGGAAGCTTTCTTT.

CDR3 nucleotide sequence: TGTGCCAGCAGTTTGGGGGTAGGCCAGCCCCAGCATTTT. It is translated as CASSLGVGQPQHF. This chain links TRBV27 with TRBJ1-5, with D possibly TRBD1 on 5 matching bases. Between the trimmed V and J ends, which lost 3 bases and 7 bases, there was a span of 10 bases. The CDR3 has 13 amino acids. Looked up from germline, CDR1 is MNHEY and CDR2 is SMNVEV (reference sequence).

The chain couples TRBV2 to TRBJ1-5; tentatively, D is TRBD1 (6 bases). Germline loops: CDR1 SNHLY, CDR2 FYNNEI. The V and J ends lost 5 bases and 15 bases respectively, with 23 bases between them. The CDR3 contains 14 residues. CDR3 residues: CASSSLTTGQPRHF. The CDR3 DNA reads TGTGCCAGCAGTTCCTTGACGACAGGCCAACCACGGCATTTT.